Each of the 18 T cell receptor beta chains below was sequenced from the same sample in a study of Ad26.COV2.S vaccination and SARS-CoV-2 variants. As for treatment: about 20 received Ad26.COV2.S at low or high dose, single or two shots; about 5 received placebo; per-sample allocation not given. Vaccine and placebo recipients were sampled on day 63 after the first injection. Repertoires were generated with immunoSEQ multiplex PCR, while TCRdb's copy carries only in-frame clones and drops some. This sample has some 420,000 clones, with around nine tenths found just once. Sequencing used peripheral blood, obtained in a trial of Ad26.COV2.S vaccine versus placebo. The receptors here all came from a person between 18 and 60 years old who received the Ad26.COV2.S COVID-19 vaccine or a placebo.

The rearrangement uses TRBV7-2 and TRBJ2-1; 8 bases are a match to TRBD1. Germline V gene sequence: CDR1 SGHTA, CDR2 FQGNSA. Trimming took 1 base from V and 10 from J; bases not matched to a gene: 12. The CDR3 is 16 residues long. CDR3: CASSLGVAGTGAEQFF. CDR3 nucleotide sequence: TGTGCCAGCAGCTTAGGCGTCGCAGGGACAGGCGCCGAGCAGTTCTTC.

The rearrangement links TRBV5-4 to TRBJ2-5; 9 bases line up with TRBD2. This CDR3 contains 15 residues. Unmatched junction bases numbered 9, after V lost 4 bases and J lost 5 bases. Germline CDR1 is SGHNT and CDR2 is YYREEE (reference sequence). The CDR3 bases are TGTGCCAGCAGCCCCGGGCGGGGGGGCCGGGAGACCCAGTACTTC. This codes for CASSPGRGGRETQYF.

This clone was seen just once. The V and J genes are TRBV7-9 and TRBJ2-2; D is uncertain. Looked up from germline, CDR1 is SEHNR and CDR2 is FQNEAQ (reference sequence). V shed 5 bases and J shed 5 bases, with 6 bases lying between them. The CDR3 totals 12 residues. The CDR3 coding sequence is TGTGCCAGCAGCACCCGAACCGGGGAGCTGTTTTTT. It encodes CASSTRTGELFF.

This chain joins TRBV19 and TRBJ1-1, with 7 bases fitting TRBD1. The CDR3 is 13 residues long. Germline V gives CDR1 LNHDA, CDR2 SQIVND (reference sequence). Trimming at V came to 5 bases and at J to 3 bases, leaving 3 bases not matched to a gene. DNA for the CDR3: TGTGCCAGTAGTTCCACAGGGGACACTGAAGCTTTCTTT. This gives the protein CASSSTGDTEAFF.

The chain has TRBV18 and TRBJ1-2, with 11 bases fitting TRBD1. Germline V gene data show CDR1 as KGHSH and CDR2 as LQKENI. V gave up 3 bases and J gave up 2 bases; unmatched junction bases: 11. The CDR3 contains 18 residues. The CDR3, as DNA: TGTGCCAGCTCACCCTACGCGGACAGGGGGCTACAGAACTATGGCTACACCTTC. It specifies CASSPYADRGLQNYGYTF.

This sequence joins TRBV18 and TRBJ2-2; TRBD1 might be the D (5 bases). The CDR3 sequence is 16 residues long. Trimming removed 2 bases at V and 1 base at J, with 11 bases between. The germline gives CDR1 KGHSH, CDR2 LQKENI. CDR3 sequence: CASSPYRQRNTGELFF. The CDR3 nucleotides are TGTGCCAGCTCACCATACAGGCAGCGGAACACCGGGGAGCTGTTTTTT.

The V call is TRBV19, the J call TRBJ1-4, with D maybe TRBD1 (5 bases). The CDR3 extends over 16 amino acids. The germline CDR1 and CDR2 sequences are LNHDA and SQIVND (reference sequence). Between the trimmed V and J ends, which lost 6 bases and 5 bases, there was a span of 19 bases. The CDR3 DNA reads TGTGCCAGTAGGAAAGGGGCGCGTTACGTCAATGAAAAACTGTTTTTT. Translating gives CASRKGARYVNEKLFF.

J is TRBJ2-1 and V is TRBV20-1; TRBD1 might be the D (6 bases). There are 12 residues in the CDR3. The V gene's germline CDR1 is DFQATT and CDR2 SNEGSKA (reference sequence). V lost 3 bases to trimming and J lost 13 bases, with 16 bases between them. For the CDR3, the DNA is TGCAGTGCTAGTACTCCCGGACAGATCCAGTTCTTC. This translates into CSASTPGQIQFF.

The chain joins TRBV10-3 to TRBJ2-7; weak D call: TRBD2 (5 bases). The ends were cut back, 4 bases at V and 1 base at J, with 8 bases in the middle. Germline loops: CDR1 ENHRY, CDR2 SYGVKD. The CDR3 runs to 13 residues. CDR3 protein: CAISASGSYEQYF. CDR3 DNA: TGTGCCATCAGTGCGTCGGGGTCCTACGAGCAGTACTTC.

V and J are TRBV30 and TRBJ2-5, with D possibly called TRBD1 or TRBD2 (7 bases each). This CDR3 is 12 amino acids long. V dropped 4 bases and J dropped 7 bases, with 13 bases sitting between them. CDR1 and CDR2 (germline): GTSNPN, SVGIG (reference sequence). CDR3 nucleotides: TGTGCCTGGAAGGCAGGGGGGGCGACCCAGTACTTC. It specifies CAWKAGGATQYF.

The gene calls are TRBV4-3 and TRBJ2-1; 10 nucleotides match TRBD1. This CDR3 contains 16 residues. Germline V gives CDR1 LGHNA, CDR2 YSLEER. J was trimmed by 2 bases and V by 1 base; bases with no gene match: 2. DNA of the CDR3: TGCGCCAGCAGCCAAGGGACAGGGGGACCCTACAATGAGCAGTTCTTC. Translation gives CASSQGTGGPYNEQFF.

V usage is TRBV10-3 and J usage is TRBJ2-5; a weak D match, TRBD2 (6 bases). Per germline, CDR1 ENHRY and CDR2 SYGVKD. Trimming took off 0 bases at V and 3 bases at J, with 14 bases between the two ends. The CDR3 extends over 16 amino acids. CDR3 amino acids: CAISESGLALEETQYF. The CDR3 DNA follows: TGTGCCATCAGTGAGTCAGGGCTAGCGCTAGAAGAGACCCAGTACTTC.

This clone was detected only a few times. The genes are TRBV12-2 and TRBJ1-5; the table's D call, TRBD1, was not checked against the DNA. TRBV12-2 is a pseudogene. The CDR3 is 17 residues long. For the CDR3, the DNA is TGTGCAAGTCGCTTAGATTGGGTTGGGCAGTTTGATCAGCCCCAGCATTTT. Residues: CASRLDWVGQFDQPQHF.

The chain is built from TRBV6-7 and TRBJ1-5; the match to TRBD1 covers 8 bases. TRBV6-7 is filed as an ORF, its function uncertain. The CDR3 length is 18 residues. V was pared by 2 bases and J by 0 bases, with 9 bases of the junction left unmatched. The CDR3 sequence: CASSYTRMTGVSNQPQHF. CDR3 nucleotides: TGTGCCAGCAGTTACACGAGGATGACAGGGGTTAGCAATCAGCCCCAGCATTTT.

The V gene is TRBV7-6, the J gene TRBJ2-1; 10 bases match TRBD2. This CDR3 has 16 residues. Per germline, CDR1 SGHVS and CDR2 FNYEAQ. V was pared by 5 bases and J by 6 bases, with 10 bases of the junction left unmatched. In nucleotides, the CDR3 is TGTGCCAGCAGCCGGATGGTAGCGGGGGGTCCCAATGAGCAGTTCTTC. Translating it yields CASSRMVAGGPNEQFF.

The chain employs TRBV19 and TRBJ1-2, with D maybe TRBD1 (6 bases). Germline V gene data show CDR1 as LNHDA and CDR2 as SQIVND (reference sequence). The CDR3 is 15 residues long. V dropped 5 bases and J dropped 5 bases, with 18 bases sitting between them. The CDR3 DNA sequence: TGTGCCAGTAGTCCTCTCGGGGGGGCCTATTATGGCTACACCTTC. Its protein is CASSPLGGAYYGYTF.

The chain links TRBV5-1 to TRBJ1-1, with TRBD1 identical over 7 bases. The CDR3 loop spans 15 amino acids. Germline CDR1 SGHRS, CDR2 YFSETQ. J gave up 3 bases and V 0 bases, and 5 bases lay outside the gene matches. CDR3 protein: CASSLGPQGDTEAFF. For the CDR3, the DNA is TGCGCCAGCAGCTTGGGACCCCAGGGGGACACTGAAGCTTTCTTT. The full variable domain, its missing parts supplied by reference TRBV5-1 and TRBJ1-1, is KAGVTQTPRYLIKTRGQQVTLSCSPISGHRSVSWYQQTPGQGLQFLFEYFSETQRNKGNFPGRFSGRQFSNSRSEMNVSTLELGDSALYLCASSLGPQGDTEAFFGQGTRLTVV.

The chain links TRBV2 to TRBJ2-3, with 9 bases lining up with TRBD1. Germline CDR1 SNHLY, CDR2 FYNNEI. The CDR3 is 17 amino acids. Germline trimming cut 5 bases from V and 2 bases from J; bases unmatched to any gene: 11. Written as DNA, the CDR3 is TGTGCCAGCAGTTTTACCGGGACAGGGATATCCACAGATACGCAGTATTTT. It translates to CASSFTGTGISTDTQYF.